Listed below are T cell receptor beta chains from one sample, sequenced in a study of CD8+ T cells in alopecia areata. The protocol was immunoSEQ multiplex PCR, while the TCRdb copy is restricted to in-frame clones and leaves out a portion. This table has 150,000 to 200,000 clones, under 80% appearing once. This specimen consisted of CD4+ T cells sorted from blood, obtained between weeks 49 and 50, from a patient treated with tofacitinib. Receptor source: a human donor with alopecia areata. CDR3s include the opening cysteine and the closing phenylalanine or tryptophan. The D gene is left open where the match is weak.

TRBV29-1,TRBJ1-1,.,CSLRGIGTEAFF
TRBV28,TRBJ2-4,TRBD1,CASRGQGKNIQYF
TRBV10-3,TRBJ1-4,.,CAIQRSPNEKLFF
TRBV2,TRBJ1-5,TRBD1,CASSQSGDRNQPQHF
TRBV6-4,TRBJ2-3,.,CASSYMEGADTQYF
TRBV29-1,TRBJ1-2,TRBD1,CSVSDRGDYGYTF
TRBV19,TRBJ1-2,.,CASSRYREANYGYTF
TRBV10-3,TRBJ2-1,TRBD1,CAISEIDRGHNEQFF
TRBV4-3,TRBJ1-1,.,CASSQDRFRAEAFF
TRBV6-1,TRBJ2-7,.,CVGYEQYF
TRBV29-1,TRBJ2-3,.,CSSRYLGTDTQYF
TRBV30,TRBJ1-1,.,CAWTTGGTEAFF
TRBV27,TRBJ1-6,TRBD1,CASSNNGQGIANSPLHF
TRBV4-3,TRBJ1-5,.,CASSQDRARQPQHF
TRBV29-1,TRBJ1-1,TRBD1,CSVCRGLQTEAFF
TRBV30,TRBJ2-7,TRBD1,CAGTKQGTYEQYF
TRBV2,TRBJ2-1,.,CASSWGSSYNEQFF
TRBV25-1,TRBJ1-2,TRBD1,CASSDRGYGYTF
TRBV5-1,TRBJ1-2,TRBD1,CASSLGLGQGNYGYTF
TRBV2,TRBJ2-5,.,CATRGGRGETQYF
TRBV29-1,TRBJ1-1,.,CSGGRTEAFF
TRBV5-1,TRBJ1-2,.,CASSLAGDYGYTF
TRBV29-1,TRBJ2-7,TRBD2,CSVRTSGPYEQYF
TRBV29-1,TRBJ2-7,.,CSVGKVNEQYF
TRBV30,TRBJ2-1,.,CAWSAEGTLSYNEQFF
TRBV27,TRBJ2-1,.,CASSYDISYNEQFF
TRBV6-5,TRBJ1-6,TRBD1,CASSGDRSNNSPLHF
TRBV25-1,TRBJ1-6,TRBD1,CASKRQGQSPLHF
TRBV21-1,TRBJ1-6,.,CASSTCTHSPLHF
TRBV30,TRBJ2-4,.,CAWSPMTKNIQYF
TRBV11-2,TRBJ2-1,.,CASSLGRTVYNEQFF
TRBV28,TRBJ2-5,.,CASSPRETQYF
TRBV25-1,TRBJ1-1,.,CASRLSTGPHTEAFF
TRBV7-9,TRBJ1-1,.,CASSLGGTPTNTEAFF
TRBV5-1,TRBJ1-1,.,CASSLVQGNTEAFF
TRBV5-6,TRBJ2-1,.,CASSRDRTTYNEQFF
TRBV29-1,TRBJ1-1,TRBD1,CSVGDRLNEAFF
TRBV2,TRBJ1-1,.,CASSALGMNTEAFF
TRBV30,TRBJ2-7,.,CAWSGNRDSEQYF
TRBV2,TRBJ1-1,.,CASSEGVLGTEAFF